This TCR beta chain was observed in a study of OX40 agonist ivuxolimab in advanced cancers. The CDR3 sequence is 13 residues long. V was pared by 10 bases and J by 6 bases, with 19 bases between. Germline V gene lookup returns CDR1 MNHNY and CDR2 SVGAGI (reference sequence). Using immunoSEQ multiplex PCR, the repertoire was profiled, and TCRdb retains in-frame clones only, with some absent. The table has approximately 70,000 clones, 90% to 95% seen once. Patients were ineligible given autoimmune disease history or systemic immunosuppression. At cycle 4 day 1, cycle 7 day 1, and baseline, blood was sampled. The study's findings and limits: Some of the nonresponding patients also showed low levels of normalized T-cell clonal expansion.

To note about this clone: The antigen remains undetermined.

The sample consisted of CD4+ or CD8+ T cells sorted from blood, taken in a trial of the OX40 agonist ivuxolimab. The rearrangement joins TRBV6-6 to TRBJ2-7; the D call may be TRBD1 or TRBD2 (6 bases each). This clonotype was sampled from an adult with an advanced solid tumor such as melanoma, head and neck, liver or kidney cancer. The DNA of the CDR3 is TGTGCCACTAAGAGGGGGGCGGGCTCCGAGCAGTACTTC. Translated, it gives CATKRGAGSEQYF.